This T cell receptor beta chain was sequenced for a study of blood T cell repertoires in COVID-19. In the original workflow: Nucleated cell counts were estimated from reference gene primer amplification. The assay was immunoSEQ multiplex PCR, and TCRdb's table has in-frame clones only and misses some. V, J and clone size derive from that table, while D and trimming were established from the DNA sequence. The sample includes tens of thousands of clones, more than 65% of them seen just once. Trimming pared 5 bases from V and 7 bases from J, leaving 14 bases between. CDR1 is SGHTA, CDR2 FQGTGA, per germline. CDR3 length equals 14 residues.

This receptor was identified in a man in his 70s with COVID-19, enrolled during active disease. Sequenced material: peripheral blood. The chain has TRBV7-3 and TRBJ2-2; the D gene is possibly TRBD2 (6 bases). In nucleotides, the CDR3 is TGTGCCAGCAGCCCATCACTTAGCGGCGGGGAGCTGTTTTTT. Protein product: CASSPSLSGGELFF.